The 14 T cell receptor beta chains listed next were all sequenced from one sample in a study of blood T cell repertoires in COVID-19. Clones were sequenced by immunoSEQ multiplex PCR, and TCRdb holds only the in-frame ones, with some missing. The sample consists of 180,000 or so clones, 80% to 85% of them appearing once. The specimen was peripheral blood. The origin of the receptors is a human donor with acute or convalescent COVID-19. The donor label of this sample is uncertain.

This clone was picked up a small number of times. This chain links TRBV3-1 (or the pseudogene TRBV3-2) with TRBJ1-2; D is ambiguous. In germline, CDR1 is LGHDT, CDR2 YNNKEL (reference sequence). Trimming pared 3 bases from V and 8 bases from J, leaving 19 bases between. There are 15 residues in the CDR3. The CDR3: CASSHSGRTSGGYTF. The CDR3 bases are TGTGCCAGCAGCCACTCCGGCAGGACCTCGGGAGGCTACACCTTC.

The chain links TRBV6-5 to TRBJ2-2, with 9 bases that match TRBD1. Germline-derived CDR1 and CDR2 are MNHEY and SVGAGI. The CDR3 totals 15 residues. The V and J ends lost 7 bases and 3 bases, in that order; junction bases with no gene match: 6. CDR3 sequence reads: CASKRQGVDTGELFF. The CDR3 nucleotides read TGTGCCAGCAAGAGACAGGGGGTGGACACCGGGGAGCTGTTTTTT.

The J gene is TRBJ1-2, the V gene TRBV6-1; no clear D. This CDR3 spans 13 amino acids. Trimming took 3 bases from V and 8 from J, leaving 13 bases between them. In germline, CDR1 is MNHNS, CDR2 SASEGT. As DNA, the CDR3 is TGTGCCAGCAGTGAGAGAGGTATAATGGGCTACACCTTC. This codes for CASSERGIMGYTF.

This chain joins TRBV9 and TRBJ2-5; the match to TRBD2 covers 13 bases. This CDR3 contains 17 residues. Germline V gene lookup returns CDR1 SGDLS and CDR2 YYNGEE. V lost 4 bases and J lost 5; bases outside the gene matches: 11. The CDR3: CASSPFRLAGGGETQYF. CDR3 DNA: TGTGCCAGCAGCCCTTTTCGACTAGCGGGGGGTGGGGAGACCCAGTACTTC. Variable domain in full (rest from reference TRBV9 and TRBJ2-5): DSGVTQTPKHLITATGQRVTLRCSPRSGDLSVYWYQQSLDQGLQFLIQYYNGEERAKGNILERFSAQQFPDLHSELNLSSLELGDSALYFCASSPFRLAGGGETQYFGPGTRLLVL.

This clone was recorded once. This chain connects TRBV19 to TRBJ2-2; D remains ambiguous. This CDR3 has 14 residues. Germline loops: CDR1 LNHDA, CDR2 SQIVND (reference sequence). V was cut by 4 bases and J by 1 base, with 7 bases left in between. Here the CDR3 DNA reads TGTGCCAGTAGTAGGCTAGTGAACACCGGGGAGCTGTTTTTT. Translated: CASSRLVNTGELFF.

The CDR3 loop is CASSRGQGVVKRANVLTF. The CDR3 DNA reads as TGTGCCAGCAGCCGCGGACAGGGGGTTGTAAAAAGGGCCAACGTCCTGACTTTC. The chain links TRBV3-1 (or the pseudogene TRBV3-2) to TRBJ2-6, with 10 nucleotides matching TRBD1. Trimming removed 4 bases from V and 5 bases from J; junction bases left unmatched: 11. There are 18 residues in the CDR3. The V gene's germline CDR1 is LGHDT and CDR2 YNNKEL (reference sequence).

The table lists this clone with a count of one. The chain combines TRBV6-4 with TRBJ2-3; 8 nucleotides align to TRBD2. The germline CDR1 and CDR2 sequences are MRHNA and SNTAGT. The length of the CDR3 is 15 residues. Germline trimming cut 8 bases from V and 6 bases from J; bases unmatched to any gene: 13. The CDR3 coding sequence is TGTGCCAGCGCGAATGAGGCGGGAGGAGGGGATACGCAGTATTTT. It is translated as CASANEAGGGDTQYF.

The chain joins TRBV12-3 or TRBV12-4 to TRBJ2-1; unclear D gene. V gave up 3 bases and J gave up 0 bases, with 3 bases separating them. The CDR3 runs to 13 residues. The CDR3 DNA follows: TGTGCCAGCAGTTTGAGCTCCTACAATGAGCAGTTCTTC. This codes for CASSLSSYNEQFF.

This chain uses TRBV2 with TRBJ1-2; D is perhaps TRBD1 (6 bases). CDR3 length: 10 residues. Germline V gene lookup returns CDR1 SNHLY and CDR2 FYNNEI. V was cut by 8 bases and J by 8 bases, with 9 bases left in between. For the CDR3, the DNA is TGTGCCAGCGGCCAGGGGGGCTACACCTTC. It encodes CASGQGGYTF.

The chain recombines TRBV4-1 with TRBJ2-1; 11 bases are a match to TRBD1. The CDR3 has 16 amino acids. The germline gives CDR1 MGHRA, CDR2 YSYEKL. With V trimmed by 0 bases and J by 6 bases, 4 bases remained unmatched. The CDR3 protein is CASSQEGGQGGNEQFF. CDR3 in DNA: TGCGCCAGCAGCCAAGAAGGGGGACAGGGGGGCAATGAGCAGTTCTTC.

CDR3 loop: CASSLDDSPNQPQHF. The CDR3 nucleotides are TGTGCCAGCAGCTTAGATGACAGCCCCAATCAGCCCCAGCATTTT. The V gene is TRBV7-2, the J gene TRBJ1-5; tentative D call: TRBD1 (5 bases). Trimming took 1 base from V and 3 from J, leaving 10 bases between them. The CDR3 is 15 residues long. From germline, CDR1 is SGHTA and CDR2 FQGNSA.

The chain couples TRBV6-5 to TRBJ1-5; D is unclear. CDR3 length: 12 amino acids. Looked up from germline, CDR1 is MNHEY and CDR2 is SVGAGI. V was clipped by 8 bases and J by 5 bases, with 10 bases between them. CDR3: CASCSGDQPQHF. Written as DNA, the CDR3 is TGTGCCAGCTGTTCCGGAGATCAGCCCCAGCATTTT.

This clone was seen a handful of times. The CDR3 DNA follows: TGTGCCAGTAGTAGCCCCGAACAGGGATATGGCAATCAGCCCCAGCATTTT. This gives the protein CASSSPEQGYGNQPQHF. V and J are TRBV19 and TRBJ1-5; the D gene is possibly TRBD1 (6 bases). The CDR3 is made up of 17 amino acids. From germline, CDR1 is LNHDA and CDR2 SQIVND (reference sequence). V was trimmed by 4 bases and J by 2 bases, leaving 18 bases between them.

This clone was seen a single time. The genes are TRBV28 and TRBJ2-7; 8 bases fit TRBD1. Germline CDR1 reads MDHEN; CDR2 reads SYDVKM. CDR3 size: 19 residues. J was trimmed by 0 bases and V by 4 bases; bases with no gene match: 17. CDR3 amino acids: CASSSPRKRDRPLSYEQYF. CDR3 sequence (DNA): TGTGCCAGCAGTTCACCAAGAAAAAGGGACAGGCCCCTCTCCTACGAGCAGTACTTC.